Listed here are 19 T cell receptor beta chains from one sample, sequenced in a study of chemoradiotherapy in HPV16-positive cancers. Sequencing used immunoSEQ multiplex PCR; TCRdb keeps in-frame clones, though not all of them. The sample holds about 17,000 clones, roughly nine tenths seen once. The source material was blood, sampled from a patient who underwent chemoradiotherapy. The receptor source for this set is a human donor with HPV-associated anogenital cancer.

The J gene is TRBJ2-5, the V gene TRBV5-1, with TRBD2 matching 7 bases. The germline CDR1 and CDR2 sequences are SGHRS and YFSETQ. With 3 bases clipped from V and 9 bases from J, the junction kept 17 bases outside the gene matches. This CDR3 contains 16 residues. The CDR3 sequence: CASSSVSGLDLGAQYF. In nucleotides, the CDR3 is TGCGCCAGCAGCTCGGTCTCCGGACTAGACCTCGGGGCCCAGTACTTC.

This sequence joins TRBV7-2 and TRBJ1-3; a possible D gene is TRBD1 (5 bases). Deletions cut 3 bases from V and 4 bases from J, with 13 bases between. From germline, CDR1 is SGHTA and CDR2 FQGNSA. This CDR3 has 15 amino acids. CDR3 amino acids: CASSFRQGAGNTIYF. CDR3 in DNA: TGTGCCAGCAGCTTTAGGCAGGGAGCCGGAAACACCATATATTTT.

CDR3: CASSQRRGRYNEQFF. As DNA, the CDR3 is TGCGCCAGCAGTCAGCGCAGGGGGCGTTACAATGAGCAGTTCTTC. This chain links TRBV23-1 with TRBJ2-1, with 8 positions matching TRBD1. TRBV23-1 is placed among ORFs of uncertain function. This CDR3 region has 15 residues. The J segment lost 4 bases and the V segment lost 3 bases, leaving 5 bases of the junction unmatched.

CDR3 DNA: TGTGCCATCAGTGCTTCAGGGGGGGGAGATGAAAAACTGTTTTTT. It translates to CAISASGGGDEKLFF. The rearrangement uses TRBV10-3 and TRBJ1-4; 7 nucleotides agree with TRBD1. Germline values: CDR1 ENHRY, CDR2 SYGVKD. V lost 4 bases and J lost 6; bases outside the gene matches: 8. CDR3 size: 15 residues.

The chain is built from TRBV5-1 and TRBJ2-2, with 7 bases fitting TRBD1. Germline lookup yields CDR1 SGHRS and CDR2 YFSETQ. CDR3 length: 15 amino acids. The V and J ends lost 4 bases and 0 bases, in that order; junction bases with no gene match: 3. DNA of the CDR3: TGCGCCAGCAGCGCGCAGGGGGCGAACACCGGGGAGCTGTTTTTT. Its translation is CASSAQGANTGELFF.

The chain has TRBV10-2 and TRBJ2-1, with D possibly TRBD1 on 5 matching bases. Germline CDR1 and CDR2: WSHSY and SAAADI. The CDR3 is 12 amino acids. In DNA form, the CDR3 reads TGCGCAGCGACGGACACCTACAATGAGCAGTTCTTC. It specifies CAATDTYNEQFF.

The genes are TRBV10-2 and TRBJ2-7, with 8 positions matching TRBD2. The junction had 6 bases not matched to a gene; V was cut back by 5 bases and J by 6 bases. The CDR3 loop spans 13 amino acids. CDR1 WSHSY and CDR2 SAAADI come from the germline V gene. As DNA, the CDR3 is TGCGCCAGCAGTAGTGGACTAGCAATCGAGCAGTACTTC. Amino acid sequence: CASSSGLAIEQYF.

This rearrangement joins TRBV2 to TRBJ1-1; D uncertain. V lost 5 bases to trimming and J lost 10 bases, with 14 bases between them. Germline V gene lookup returns CDR1 SNHLY and CDR2 FYNNEI. The CDR3 is 12 residues long. The CDR3 nucleotides read TGTGCCAGCAGTCCGCCTCCCAGTAGAGCTTTCTTT. Its protein product is CASSPPPSRAFF.

The V call is TRBV7-9, the J call TRBJ2-2; 9 bases line up with TRBD2. This CDR3 contains 15 residues. CDR1 and CDR2 from the germline V gene are SEHNR and FQNEAQ (reference sequence). The junction had 2 bases not matched to a gene; V was cut back by 5 bases and J by 1 base. CDR3 region: CASSQLAGNTGELFF. In nucleotides, the CDR3 is TGTGCCAGCAGCCAACTAGCGGGGAACACCGGGGAGCTGTTTTTT.

The chain employs TRBV7-9 and TRBJ2-5, with TRBD2 identical over 9 bases. Germline V lookup: CDR1 SEHNR, CDR2 FQNEAQ (reference sequence). With V trimmed by 1 base and J by 1 base, 1 base remained unmatched. This CDR3 contains 15 residues. CDR3 coding DNA: TGTGCCAGCAGCTTAGTACTAGCGGGCCAAGAGACCCAGTACTTC. Translation: CASSLVLAGQETQYF.

V gene TRBV9 combines with J gene TRBJ1-2, with D unclear. V lost 0 bases and J 8 bases, leaving 8 bases between the germline ends. The CDR3 contains 12 residues. The germline CDR1 and CDR2 sequences are SGDLS and YYNGEE. The CDR3: CASSVEGRGYTF. The DNA for the CDR3 is TGTGCCAGCAGCGTAGAAGGTCGGGGCTACACCTTC.

The V and J genes are TRBV2 and TRBJ2-2; D is perhaps TRBD1 (6 bases). The germline V and J ends were trimmed by 8 bases and 0 bases, with 10 bases remaining between them. CDR1 and CDR2 (germline): SNHLY, FYNNEI. The CDR3 is 14 residues long. CDR3 loop: CASLGHTNTGELFF. The DNA for the CDR3 is TGTGCCAGCCTGGGACACACGAACACCGGGGAGCTGTTTTTT.

The chain is built from TRBV11-3 and TRBJ2-1; 10 bases line up with TRBD2. J lost 8 bases, V lost 1 base, and 5 bases had no gene match. The CDR3 contains 15 residues. Germline CDR1 reads SGHNT; CDR2 reads YENEEA. The CDR3 DNA follows: TGTGCCAGCAGCTTAGCCAGCGGGGGGGCCCATGAGCAGTTCTTC. Translation gives CASSLASGGAHEQFF.

This clone was recorded once. This chain links TRBV10-3 with TRBJ2-5; D unresolved. Germline V gives CDR1 ENHRY, CDR2 SYGVKD. The germline V and J ends were trimmed by 7 bases and 0 bases, with 0 bases remaining between them. The CDR3 loop spans 10 amino acids. The CDR3 DNA is TGTGCCATCAACCAAGAGACCCAGTACTTC. Protein product: CAINQETQYF.

The gene calls are TRBV7-2 and TRBJ2-1, with D perhaps TRBD1 or TRBD2 (5 bases each). The V end lost 5 bases, the J end lost 6 bases, and 23 bases lay between the germline ends. This CDR3 has 17 amino acids. CDR1 and CDR2 from the germline V gene are SGHTA and FQGNSA. The CDR3 sequence: CASSPYRVGTLGNEQFF. As DNA, the CDR3 is TGTGCCAGCAGCCCTTATAGGGTAGGGACCCTAGGCAATGAGCAGTTCTTC.

This chain uses TRBV9 with TRBJ2-7; tentative D call: TRBD1 (5 bases). V was clipped by 4 bases and J by 4 bases, with 12 bases between them. Germline lookup yields CDR1 SGDLS and CDR2 YYNGEE. The CDR3 length is 13 residues. The chain's CDR3 is CASSPEAGYEQYF. The CDR3 nucleotides read TGTGCCAGCAGCCCCGAAGCAGGGTACGAGCAGTACTTC.

This chain connects TRBV4-1 to TRBJ1-2; unclear D gene. CDR3 size: 15 residues. The V end lost 1 base, the J end lost 4 bases, and 13 bases lay between the germline ends. Germline-derived CDR1 and CDR2 are MGHRA and YSYEKL. CDR3 nucleotide sequence: TGCGCCAGCAGCCAAGGGTCGGGAAGTCCCTATGGCTACACCTTC. Amino acid sequence: CASSQGSGSPYGYTF.

The chain links TRBV4-2 to TRBJ1-5, with TRBD1 matching over 10 bases. Germline V CDR1 and CDR2: LGHNA, YNFKEQ. The V and J ends lost 4 bases and 5 bases, in that order; junction bases with no gene match: 5. The CDR3 is 15 amino acids. CDR3 coding DNA: TGTGCCAGCAGCCCGAAAGGGACAGGGGATCAGCCCCAGCATTTT. It is translated as CASSPKGTGDQPQHF.

V gene TRBV12-5 combines with J gene TRBJ2-7; no clear D gene. Germline-derived CDR1 and CDR2 are LGHNT and FRNRAP. This CDR3 is 14 amino acids long. The V gene lost 8 bases and the J gene lost 5 bases, with 19 bases spanning the gap. The CDR3 sequence is CASSQVSSVDEQYF. The CDR3 DNA is TGTGCTAGTTCCCAGGTGTCCTCGGTGGACGAGCAGTACTTC.